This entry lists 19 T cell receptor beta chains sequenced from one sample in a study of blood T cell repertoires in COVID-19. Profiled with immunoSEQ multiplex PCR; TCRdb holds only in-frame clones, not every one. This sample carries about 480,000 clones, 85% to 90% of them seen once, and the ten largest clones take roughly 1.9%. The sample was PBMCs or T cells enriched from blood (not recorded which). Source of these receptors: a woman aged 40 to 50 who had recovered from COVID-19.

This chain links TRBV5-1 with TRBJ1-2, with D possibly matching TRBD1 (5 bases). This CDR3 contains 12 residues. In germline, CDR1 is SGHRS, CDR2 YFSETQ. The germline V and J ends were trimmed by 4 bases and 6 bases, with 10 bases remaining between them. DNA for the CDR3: TGCGCCAGCAGCCCTGACAGAGATGGCTACACCTTC. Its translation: CASSPDRDGYTF.

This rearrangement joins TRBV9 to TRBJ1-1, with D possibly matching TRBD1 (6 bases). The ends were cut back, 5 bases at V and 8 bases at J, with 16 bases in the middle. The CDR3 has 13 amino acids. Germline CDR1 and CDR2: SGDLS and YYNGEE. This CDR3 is CASSGRGANEAFF. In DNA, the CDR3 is TGTGCCAGCAGTGGGCGGGGGGCTAACGAAGCTTTCTTT.

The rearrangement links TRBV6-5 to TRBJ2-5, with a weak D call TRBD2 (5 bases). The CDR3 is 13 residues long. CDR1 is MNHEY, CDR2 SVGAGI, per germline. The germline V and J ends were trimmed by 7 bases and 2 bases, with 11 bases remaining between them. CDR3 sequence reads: CASTVGVQETQYF. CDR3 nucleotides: TGTGCCAGCACGGTGGGAGTTCAAGAGACCCAGTACTTC.

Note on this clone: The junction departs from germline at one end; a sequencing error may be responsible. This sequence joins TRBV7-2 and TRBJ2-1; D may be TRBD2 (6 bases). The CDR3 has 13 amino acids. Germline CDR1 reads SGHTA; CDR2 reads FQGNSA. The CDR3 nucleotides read TGTGCCAGCAGCTCCGTGGTAGGCAGGGCGGGGATCTTC. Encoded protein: CASSSVVGRAGIF. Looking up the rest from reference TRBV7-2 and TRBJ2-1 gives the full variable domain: GAGVSQSPSNKVTEKGKDVELRCDPISGHTALYWYRQSLGQGLEFLIYFQGNSAPDKSGLPSDRFSAERTGGSVSTLTIQRTQQEDSAVYLCASSSVVGRAGIFGPGTRLTVL.

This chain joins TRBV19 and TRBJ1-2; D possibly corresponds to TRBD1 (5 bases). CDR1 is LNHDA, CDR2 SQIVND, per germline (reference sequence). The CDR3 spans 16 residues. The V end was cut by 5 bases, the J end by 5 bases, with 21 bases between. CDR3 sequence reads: CASSPGGGTPAYGYTF. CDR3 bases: TGTGCCAGTAGTCCCGGCGGGGGAACGCCAGCTTATGGCTACACCTTC.

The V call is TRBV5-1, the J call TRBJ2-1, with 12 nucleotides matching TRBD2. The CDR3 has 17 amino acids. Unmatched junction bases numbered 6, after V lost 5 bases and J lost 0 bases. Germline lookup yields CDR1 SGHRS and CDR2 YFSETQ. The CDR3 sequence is CASRLAGGPSSYNEQFF. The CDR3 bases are TGCGCCAGCAGACTAGCGGGAGGTCCTAGCTCCTACAATGAGCAGTTCTTC.

CDR3 region: CAWRAGTSMGEQYF. In nucleotides, the CDR3 is TGTGCCTGGAGGGCCGGGACTTCAATGGGGGAGCAGTACTTC. The rearrangement links TRBV30 to TRBJ2-7, with D possibly matching TRBD2 (6 bases). CDR1 is GTSNPN, CDR2 SVGIG, per germline (reference sequence). CDR3 length equals 14 residues. V was trimmed by 3 bases and J by 7 bases, leaving 19 bases between them.

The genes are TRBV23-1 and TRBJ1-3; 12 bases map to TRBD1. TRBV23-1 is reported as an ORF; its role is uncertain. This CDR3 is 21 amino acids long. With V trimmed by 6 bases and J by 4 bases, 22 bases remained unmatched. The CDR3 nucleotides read TGCGCCAGCAGCCTCGATAACCGAGTCGGGGACAGGGGGCCTCCCGGAAACACCATATATTTT. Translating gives CASSLDNRVGDRGPPGNTIYF.

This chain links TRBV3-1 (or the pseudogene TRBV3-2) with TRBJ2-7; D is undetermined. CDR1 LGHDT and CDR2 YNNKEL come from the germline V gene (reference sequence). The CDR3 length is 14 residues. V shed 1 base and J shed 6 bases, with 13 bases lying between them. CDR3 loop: CASSQAGPMGEQYF. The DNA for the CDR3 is TGTGCCAGCAGCCAAGCGGGTCCGATGGGCGAGCAGTACTTC.

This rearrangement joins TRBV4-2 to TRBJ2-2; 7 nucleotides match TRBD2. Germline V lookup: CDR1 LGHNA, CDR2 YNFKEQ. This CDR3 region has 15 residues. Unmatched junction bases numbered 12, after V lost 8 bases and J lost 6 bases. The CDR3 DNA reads TGTGCCAGCGACCGGGGGGAGGTAGCTCCCGGGGAGCTGTTTTTT. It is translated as CASDRGEVAPGELFF.

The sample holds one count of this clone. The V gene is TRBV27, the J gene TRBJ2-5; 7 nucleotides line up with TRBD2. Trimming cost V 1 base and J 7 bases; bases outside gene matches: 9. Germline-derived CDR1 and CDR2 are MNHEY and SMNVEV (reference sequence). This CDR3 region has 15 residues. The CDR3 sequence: CASSLYPPREGTQYF. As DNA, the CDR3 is TGTGCCAGCAGTTTATATCCCCCCAGGGAGGGGACCCAGTACTTC.

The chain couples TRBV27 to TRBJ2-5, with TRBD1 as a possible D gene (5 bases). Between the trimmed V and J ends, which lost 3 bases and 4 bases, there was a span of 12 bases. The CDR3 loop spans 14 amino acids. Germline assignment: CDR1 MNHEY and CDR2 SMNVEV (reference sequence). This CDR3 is CASSFRAAVETQYF. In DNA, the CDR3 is TGTGCCAGCAGTTTCAGGGCCGCGGTAGAGACCCAGTACTTC.

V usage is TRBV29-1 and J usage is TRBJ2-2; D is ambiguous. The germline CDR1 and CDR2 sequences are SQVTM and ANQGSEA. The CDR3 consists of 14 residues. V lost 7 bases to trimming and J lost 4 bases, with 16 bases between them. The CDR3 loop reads CSARPRQATGELFF. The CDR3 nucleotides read TGCAGCGCTCGTCCACGGCAGGCCACCGGGGAGCTGTTTTTT.

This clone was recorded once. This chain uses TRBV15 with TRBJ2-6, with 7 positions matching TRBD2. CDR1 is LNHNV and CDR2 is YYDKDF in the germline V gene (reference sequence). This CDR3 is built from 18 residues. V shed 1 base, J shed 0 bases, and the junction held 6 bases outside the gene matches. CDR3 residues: CATSRALAASSGANVLTF. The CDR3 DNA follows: TGTGCCACCAGCAGAGCCCTAGCGGCTAGCTCTGGGGCCAACGTCCTGACTTTC.

The CDR3, as DNA: TGTGCCAGCAGCGGTGGGACTAGCGGCCCCTACGAGCAGTACTTC. Encoded protein: CASSGGTSGPYEQYF. The V call is TRBV6-2 or TRBV6-3, the J call TRBJ2-7; 11 nucleotides agree with TRBD2. The germline V gene has CDR1 MNHEY and CDR2 SVGEGT. The CDR3 covers 15 residues. V shed 6 bases, J shed 2 bases, and the junction held 6 bases outside the gene matches.

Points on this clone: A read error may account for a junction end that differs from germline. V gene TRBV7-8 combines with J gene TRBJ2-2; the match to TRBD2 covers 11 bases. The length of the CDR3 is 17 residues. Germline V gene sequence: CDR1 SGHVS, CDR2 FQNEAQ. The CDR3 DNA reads TGTGCCAGCAGGTTAGCGGGAGGGTCCAAGAACACCGGGGAGCTGTTTTTT. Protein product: CASRLAGGSKNTGELFF.

Written as DNA, the CDR3 is TGTGCCAGCATCCAAGGCCCACGGGAGTCTCTCACAGATACGCAGTATTTT. This gives the protein CASIQGPRESLTDTQYF. The chain is built from TRBV5-4 and TRBJ2-3, with a possible D match to TRBD2 (6 bases). The germline V gene has CDR1 SGHNT and CDR2 YYREEE (reference sequence). The CDR3 runs 17 residues. Trimming stripped 6 bases from V and 2 bases from J, with 22 bases between.

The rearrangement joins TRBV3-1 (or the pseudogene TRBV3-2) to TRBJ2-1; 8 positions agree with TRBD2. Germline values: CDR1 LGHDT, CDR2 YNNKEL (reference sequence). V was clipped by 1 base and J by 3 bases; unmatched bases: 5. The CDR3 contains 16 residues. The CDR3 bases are TGTGCCAGCAGCCAAGGCCCTAGCGGGCGCTACAATGAGCAGTTCTTC. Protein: CASSQGPSGRYNEQFF.

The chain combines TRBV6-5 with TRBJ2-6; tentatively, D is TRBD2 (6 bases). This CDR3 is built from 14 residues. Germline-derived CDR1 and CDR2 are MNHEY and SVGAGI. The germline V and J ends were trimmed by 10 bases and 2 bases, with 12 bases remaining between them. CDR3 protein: CATPRGTGANVLTF. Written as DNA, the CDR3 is TGTGCCACGCCTCGGGGGACTGGGGCCAACGTCCTGACTTTC.